The rows below give T cell receptor beta chains drawn from one sample of a study of blood T cell repertoires in COVID-19. Measured with immunoSEQ multiplex PCR; TCRdb has only the in-frame clones, and not every one. The data contain over 12,000 clones, approximately 92% of them singletons. Input material: peripheral blood. The receptors stem from a human donor with active COVID-19. The donor label of this sample is uncertain. Both conserved end residues are part of each CDR3. The D gene is left open where the match is weak. Some rows have no size entry. The others give once, few or many, or a class for an expanded clone.

j_call | v_call | clone_size | d_call | cdr3_aa | cdr3_nt
TRBJ2-5 | TRBV5-4 | . | TRBD1 | CASSLAQGASETQYF | TGTGCCAGCAGCTTGGCTCAGGGGGCTTCAGAGACCCAGTACTTC
TRBJ2-3 | TRBV20-1 | . | . | CSASLGGLTDTQYF | TGCAGTGCTAGTTTGGGAGGTCTGACAGATACGCAGTATTTT
TRBJ1-4 | TRBV21-1 | . | . | CASRGTGTLNEKLFF | TGTGCCAGCAGGGGGACAGGGACCCTTAATGAAAAACTGTTTTTT
TRBJ2-3 | TRBV28 | once | TRBD2 | CASSLGGRTDTQYF | TGTGCCAGCAGTTTGGGCGGGAGAACAGATACGCAGTATTTT
TRBJ1-5 | TRBV6-2/TRBV6-3 | . | TRBD1 | CASSQTGDYSNQPQHF | TGTGCCAGCAGCCAGACAGGGGATTATAGCAATCAGCCCCAGCATTTT
TRBJ1-4 | TRBV19 | once | . | CASSAEGKGNEKLFF | TGTGCCAGTAGTGCCGAGGGAAAGGGTAATGAAAAACTGTTTTTT
TRBJ2-7 | TRBV24-1 | . | TRBD1 | CATSDLKGAGQSYEQYF | TGTGCCACCAGTGATTTAAAGGGGGCGGGCCAGTCCTACGAGCAGTACTTC
TRBJ1-1 | TRBV7-9 | . | TRBD1 | CASSPRQGGGTEAFF | TGTGCCAGCAGCCCTCGACAGGGGGGTGGCACTGAAGCTTTCTTT
TRBJ2-4 | TRBV9 | . | . | CASSVGSGAGGNNIQYF | TGTGCCAGCAGCGTAGGGTCAGGGGCCGGGGGGAATAACATTCAGTACTTC
TRBJ2-4 | TRBV7-2 | . | TRBD2 | CASSHSTSGRARGKNIQYF | TGTGCCAGCAGCCATTCGACTAGCGGGAGGGCCAGGGGCAAAAACATTCAGTACTTC
TRBJ1-3 | TRBV18 | . | . | CASSSTGVSGNTIYF | TGTGCCAGCTCATCTACAGGAGTCTCTGGAAACACCATATATTTT
TRBJ1-6 | TRBV4-1 | few | TRBD1 | CASSRGQAANSPLHF | TGCGCCAGCAGCCGCGGACAGGCAGCTAATTCACCCCTCCACTTT
TRBJ2-7 | TRBV4-1 | . | TRBD1 | CASRATGGGYEQYF | TGCGCCAGCAGGGCGACAGGGGGCGGGTACGAGCAGTACTTC
TRBJ2-7 | TRBV5-1 | . | . | CASSSVKVAAMGEQYF | TGCGCCAGCAGCTCCGTGAAGGTAGCGGCCATGGGCGAGCAGTACTTC
TRBJ1-3 | TRBV30 | . | . | CAWSVPGTSGNTIYF | TGTGCCTGGAGTGTCCCGGGAACCTCTGGAAACACCATATATTTT
TRBJ1-1 | TRBV9 | . | . | CASSSQTGRNTEAFF | TGTGCCAGCAGCTCCCAGACAGGTCGGAACACTGAAGCTTTCTTT
TRBJ1-2 | TRBV11-2 | . | TRBD1 | CASSPWTGVYGYTF | TGTGCCAGCAGCCCCTGGACAGGGGTCTATGGCTACACCTTC
TRBJ2-5 | TRBV15 | . | TRBD2 | CATSRGSAGEETQYF | TGTGCCACCAGCAGGGGCTCGGCGGGGGAAGAGACCCAGTACTTC
TRBJ2-5 | TRBV4-1 | . | TRBD2 | CASSRRLAGVQETQYF | TGCGCCAGCAGCCGACGACTAGCGGGCGTCCAAGAGACCCAGTACTTC
TRBJ2-5 | TRBV29-1 | few | . | CSVDPGARETQYF | TGCAGCGTTGATCCAGGGGCGAGAGAGACCCAGTACTTC
TRBJ2-7 | TRBV30 | once | . | CAWSVSETGEQYF | TGTGCCTGGAGTGTATCCGAGACGGGCGAGCAGTACTTC
TRBJ2-1 | TRBV28 | . | . | CASSLVSEQFF | TGTGCCAGCAGTTTGGTTAGTGAGCAGTTCTTC
TRBJ1-2 | TRBV7-2 | . | TRBD1 | CASSLAGQGASYGYTF | TGTGCCAGCAGCTTAGCGGGACAGGGGGCCTCCTATGGCTACACCTTC
TRBJ2-1 | TRBV25-1 | . | . | CASSPFAGSSYNEQFF | TGTGCCAGCAGCCCCTTTGCGGGGTCCTCCTACAATGAGCAGTTCTTC
TRBJ2-3 | TRBV11-3 | . | . | CASSLRAGGTDTQYF | TGTGCCAGCAGCTTACGGGCAGGGGGCACAGATACGCAGTATTTT
TRBJ2-5 | TRBV24-1 | once | . | CATSAGSSASPGETQYF | TGTGCCACCAGTGCGGGTTCTAGCGCGTCTCCGGGAGAGACCCAGTACTTC
TRBJ1-2 | TRBV4-1 | . | . | CASSQAYRGNYGYTF | TGCGCCAGCAGCCAAGCCTATCGTGGTAACTATGGCTACACCTTC
TRBJ2-7 | TRBV5-1 | . | . | CASSLERVLGEQYF | TGCGCCAGCAGCTTGGAACGGGTCCTAGGCGAGCAGTACTTC
TRBJ1-6 | TRBV19 | . | . | CASSARSDAPLHF | TGTGCCAGTAGTGCAAGAAGCGATGCACCCCTCCACTTT
TRBJ1-4 | TRBV13 | . | TRBD1 | CASSELELQGYEEKLFF | TGTGCCAGCAGCGAACTCGAGTTACAGGGGTACGAAGAAAAACTGTTTTTT
TRBJ2-3 | TRBV7-9 | . | TRBD2 | CASSSTLAGGPDTQYF | TGTGCCAGCAGCTCTACGCTAGCGGGGGGCCCCGATACGCAGTATTTT
TRBJ2-7 | TRBV4-1 | . | TRBD2 | CASSQELRGLASHYEQYF | TGCGCCAGCAGCCAAGAGTTAAGGGGACTAGCGTCTCACTACGAGCAGTACTTC
TRBJ2-7 | TRBV6-5 | . | TRBD1 | CASSWTGTGTYEQYF | TGTGCCAGCAGTTGGACCGGGACAGGGACCTACGAGCAGTACTTC
TRBJ2-5 | TRBV18 | . | . | CASSPVLGQETQYF | TGTGCCAGCTCACCAGTACTAGGACAAGAGACCCAGTACTTC
TRBJ2-1 | TRBV27 | . | TRBD2 | CASSPTSGRASYNEQFF | TGTGCCAGCAGCCCGACTAGCGGGAGGGCCTCCTACAATGAGCAGTTCTTC
TRBJ1-4 | TRBV2 | . | TRBD1 | CASKRTGGVSEKLFF | TGTGCCAGCAAAAGGACAGGGGGCGTTAGTGAAAAACTGTTTTTT
TRBJ2-5 | TRBV7-2 | . | TRBD2 | CASSFGERGGGQYF | TGTGCCAGCAGCTTCGGGGAGCGGGGCGGGGGCCAGTACTTC
TRBJ1-6 | TRBV4-1 | . | TRBD1 | CASSQPQGINSPLHF | TGCGCCAGCAGCCAACCACAGGGGATTAATTCACCCCTCCACTTT
TRBJ2-2 | TRBV19 | once | . | CASSTGQNTNTGELFF | TGTGCCAGTAGTACTGGACAGAATACGAACACCGGGGAGCTGTTTTTT
TRBJ2-2 | TRBV19 | once | TRBD1 | CASRQGANTGELFF | TGTGCCAGTCGACAGGGGGCGAACACCGGGGAGCTGTTTTTT
TRBJ2-7 | TRBV6-5 | . | TRBD1 | CASSYGQGDFYEQYF | TGTGCCAGCAGTTATGGACAGGGGGACTTCTACGAGCAGTACTTC
TRBJ2-1 | TRBV6-5 | . | . | CASRLTGLSYNEQFF | TGTGCCAGCAGACTGACAGGCCTCTCCTACAATGAGCAGTTCTTC
TRBJ2-3 | TRBV4-3 | . | . | CASSQSTGTSSTDTQYF | TGCGCCAGCAGCCAATCCACCGGGACTTCTAGCACAGATACGCAGTATTTT
TRBJ2-1 | TRBV9 | . | TRBD2 | CASSVGASGYNEQFF | TGTGCCAGCAGCGTAGGGGCTAGCGGGTACAATGAGCAGTTCTTC
TRBJ1-4 | TRBV6-5 | once | . | CASRYYSYNEKLFF | TGTGCCAGCAGATACTACAGTTATAATGAAAAACTGTTTTTT
TRBJ2-1 | TRBV7-9 | few | . | CASSPNGRGEQFF | TGTGCCAGCAGCCCTAATGGGAGAGGTGAGCAGTTCTTC
TRBJ2-7 | TRBV10-3 | . | TRBD1 | CAISATGQGSYEQYF | TGTGCCATCAGTGCTACGGGACAGGGGTCCTACGAGCAGTACTTC
TRBJ2-3 | TRBV14 | once | . | CASSEGLNRDTQYF | TGTGCCAGCAGCGAAGGACTTAACCGAGATACGCAGTATTTT
TRBJ1-4 | TRBV6-4 | . | TRBD1 | CASSEGQGTNEKLFF | TGTGCCAGCAGTGAGGGACAGGGGACTAATGAAAAACTGTTTTTT
TRBJ2-3 | TRBV5-4 | . | . | CASSLDPSDTDTQYF | TGTGCCAGCAGCTTGGACCCTAGCGACACAGATACGCAGTATTTT
TRBJ2-7 | TRBV27 | once | TRBD1 | CASSRTGLIYEQYF | TGTGCCAGCAGTAGGACAGGATTGATCTACGAGCAGTACTTC
TRBJ2-1 | TRBV5-1 | . | TRBD2 | CASSLTGTSGSSYNEQFF | TGCGCCAGCAGCCTGACTGGGACTAGCGGTAGCTCCTACAATGAGCAGTTCTTC
TRBJ2-2 | TRBV3-1/TRBV3-2 | . | TRBD2 | CASSQDFASGRAGELFF | TGTGCCAGCAGCCAAGATTTTGCTAGCGGGAGAGCCGGGGAGCTGTTTTTT
TRBJ2-4 | TRBV20-1 | . | . | CSATGTRSQYF | TGCAGTGCTACGGGGACAAGGTCTCAGTACTTC
TRBJ1-2 | TRBV6-5 | . | . | CASIPRGGYGYTF | TGTGCCAGCATCCCCAGGGGAGGGTATGGCTACACCTTC
TRBJ2-7 | TRBV5-1 | . | TRBD2 | CASSFGSRLAEGTYEQYF | TGCGCCAGCAGCTTCGGCTCGAGACTAGCGGAAGGGACCTACGAGCAGTACTTC
TRBJ2-3 | TRBV19 | . | TRBD2 | CASSARGGLQREGPDTQYF | TGTGCCAGTAGTGCCAGAGGAGGGCTACAGCGGGAGGGCCCAGATACGCAGTATTTT
TRBJ2-1 | TRBV12-5 | . | TRBD2 | CASGTTYNEQFF | TGTGCTTCCGGGACTACTTACAATGAGCAGTTCTTC
TRBJ2-5 | TRBV9 | . | TRBD1 | CASSAGTDPQETQYF | TGTGCCAGCAGCGCCGGGACAGACCCACAAGAGACCCAGTACTTC
TRBJ2-3 | TRBV6-1 | . | TRBD2 | CASSEAGAGVGDTQYF | TGTGCCAGCAGTGAAGCAGGAGCGGGAGTGGGAGATACGCAGTATTTT